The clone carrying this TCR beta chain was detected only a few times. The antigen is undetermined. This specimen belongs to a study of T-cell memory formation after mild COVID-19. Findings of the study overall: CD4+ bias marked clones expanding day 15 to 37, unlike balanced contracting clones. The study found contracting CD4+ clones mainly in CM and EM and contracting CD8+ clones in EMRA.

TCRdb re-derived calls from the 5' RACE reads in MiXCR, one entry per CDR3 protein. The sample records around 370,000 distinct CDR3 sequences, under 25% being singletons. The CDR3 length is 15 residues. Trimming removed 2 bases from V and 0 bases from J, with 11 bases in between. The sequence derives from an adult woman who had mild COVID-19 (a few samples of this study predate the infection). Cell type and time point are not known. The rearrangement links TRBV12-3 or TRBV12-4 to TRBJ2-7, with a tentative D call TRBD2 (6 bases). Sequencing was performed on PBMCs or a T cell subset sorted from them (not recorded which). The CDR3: CASSLFAGSSYEQYF. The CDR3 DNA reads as TGTGCCAGCAGTTTATTCGCGGGGAGCTCCTACGAGCAGTACTTC.